The 32 T cell receptor beta chains below all came from one sample that was sequenced in a study of monozygotic twins with inflammatory bowel disease. TCRdb re-called the 5' RACE reads; every CDR3 protein appears as one record, without DNA. The specimen's table records around 450,000 distinct CDR3 sequences. Sequencing was carried out using blood. The receptors here all came from a human donor with ulcerative colitis or Crohn's disease, or a healthy co-twin of an affected twin (not recorded which).

This chain links TRBV5-1 with TRBJ2-2; without DNA, the TCRdb call of TRBD2 cannot be checked. Germline values: CDR1 SGHRS, CDR2 YFSETQ. The CDR3 covers 18 residues. CDR3 in amino acids: CASSGRGTYTRITGELFF.

The chain recombines TRBV5-1 with TRBJ1-2. Per the germline V gene, CDR1 is SGHRS and CDR2 is YFSETQ. CDR3 length equals 14 residues. CDR3 amino acids: CASSLSGYGYGYTF.

This chain joins TRBV7-9 and TRBJ2-1. Germline loops: CDR1 SEHNR, CDR2 FQNEAQ (reference sequence). The CDR3 extends over 12 amino acids. The CDR3 loop is CASSSINNEQFF.

This chain links TRBV20-1 with TRBJ1-2; TCRdb outputs TRBD1, but without DNA this stays unchecked. The CDR3 is made up of 13 amino acids. Germline lookup yields CDR1 DFQATT and CDR2 SNEGSKA (reference sequence). CDR3 region: CSATYRGDYGYTF.

The chain recombines TRBV5-1 with TRBJ1-2. CDR1 is SGHRS and CDR2 is YFSETQ in the germline V gene. CDR3 length equals 15 residues. CDR3 in amino acids: CASSLSANLYYGYTF. Complete variable domain (other parts from reference TRBV5-1 and TRBJ1-2): KAGVTQTPRYLIKTRGQQVTLSCSPISGHRSVSWYQQTPGQGLQFLFEYFSETQRNKGNFPGRFSGRQFSNSRSEMNVSTLELGDSALYLCASSLSANLYYGYTFGSGTRLTVV.

The chain recombines TRBV20-1 with TRBJ1-1; as DNA is missing, the TRBD1 call by TCRdb cannot be tested. This CDR3 has 11 amino acids. The germline gives CDR1 DFQATT, CDR2 SNEGSKA (reference sequence). CDR3 in amino acids: CSARGQTEAFF.

This chain connects TRBV20-1 to TRBJ2-1; the D gene TCRdb calls, TRBD1, cannot be checked with no DNA. This CDR3 contains 13 residues. CDR1 and CDR2 from the germline V gene are DFQATT and SNEGSKA (reference sequence). The CDR3 is CSARGQGYNEQFF.

This chain uses TRBV5-1 with TRBJ2-7; there is no DNA to check the TCRdb D call of TRBD2. This CDR3 is built from 15 residues. Germline values: CDR1 SGHRS, CDR2 YFSETQ. This CDR3 reads CASSSTSKSSYEQYF.

This chain joins TRBV5-1 and TRBJ1-1. The length of the CDR3 is 13 residues. Germline V gene lookup returns CDR1 SGHRS and CDR2 YFSETQ. The CDR3 protein is CASSLVVGTEAFF.

The chain has TRBV7-2 and TRBJ1-5. CDR3 size: 14 residues. From germline, CDR1 is SGHTA and CDR2 FQGNSA. The CDR3: CASSFRGGGQPQHF.

CDR3: CASSPPPLGYRAGSYGYTF. The chain employs TRBV7-2 and TRBJ1-2; TCRdb reports TRBD1, a call that lacks DNA to check it against. CDR1 and CDR2 from the germline V gene are SGHTA and FQGNSA. CDR3 size: 19 residues.

This rearrangement joins TRBV7-2 to TRBJ2-3; as DNA is missing, the TRBD1 call by TCRdb cannot be tested. Looked up from germline, CDR1 is SGHTA and CDR2 is FQGNSA. The CDR3 spans 16 residues. CDR3 region: CASSSLGAESTDTQYF.

The CDR3 protein is CSARRVRDTEAFF. The rearrangement links TRBV20-1 to TRBJ1-1. CDR1 is DFQATT and CDR2 is SNEGSKA in the germline V gene (reference sequence). The CDR3 has 13 residues.

The V gene is TRBV28, the J gene TRBJ1-1. The V gene's germline CDR1 is MDHEN and CDR2 SYDVKM. The CDR3 runs 14 residues. CDR3 amino acids: CASSLSGVRTEAFF. The full variable domain, completed using reference TRBV28 and TRBJ1-1, is DVKVTQSSRYLVKRTGEKVFLECVQDMDHENMFWYRQDPGLGLRLIYFSYDVKMKEKGDIPEGYSVSREKKERFSLILESASTNQTSMYLCASSLSGVRTEAFFGQGTRLTVV.

The chain joins TRBV29-1 to TRBJ2-2; the D call of TRBD2 rests on TCRdb alone, since no DNA is present to check it. This CDR3 contains 15 residues. Germline V gene data show CDR1 as SQVTM and CDR2 as ANQGSEA. CDR3 residues: CSVAETSGGSGELFF.

The chain is built from TRBV12-3 or TRBV12-4 and TRBJ1-3; TCRdb's D call, TRBD1, is unchecked because there is no DNA. The CDR3 consists of 14 residues. The CDR3 loop reads CAGRSGGLGNTIYF.

The chain links TRBV5-1 to TRBJ2-4; TCRdb indicates TRBD1, and absent DNA this call remains unverified. The CDR3 sequence is 16 residues long. Germline loops: CDR1 SGHRS, CDR2 YFSETQ. CDR3 in amino acids: CASREGGPSAKNIQYF.

This sequence joins TRBV5-6 and TRBJ1-1; as DNA is missing, the TRBD1 call by TCRdb cannot be tested. In germline, CDR1 is SGHDT, CDR2 YYEEEE. CDR3 length equals 15 residues. The CDR3 sequence is CASSPPVLRNTEAFF.

This chain uses TRBV10-2 with TRBJ1-5; TCRdb proposes TRBD1, but this gene call is untestable without DNA. The germline V gene has CDR1 WSHSY and CDR2 SAAADI. The CDR3 contains 15 residues. Here the CDR3 reads CASSEGARGNQPQHF.

The chain employs TRBV6-1 and TRBJ2-2. Germline V CDR1 and CDR2: MNHNS, SASEGT. The CDR3 is made up of 15 amino acids. The chain's CDR3 is CASRGLELHTGELFF.

The genes are TRBV7-2 and TRBJ1-3. Germline V gene data show CDR1 as SGHTA and CDR2 as FQGNSA. The CDR3 totals 14 residues. The CDR3 loop is CASSLVVTGNTIYF.

J is TRBJ1-2 and V is TRBV9. The CDR3 length is 16 residues. Germline V gene lookup returns CDR1 SGDLS and CDR2 YYNGEE. This CDR3 reads CASSDRDTPGLEIYTF. Full variable domain (remainder filled in from reference TRBV9 and TRBJ1-2): DSGVTQTPKHLITATGQRVTLRCSPRSGDLSVYWYQQSLDQGLQFLIQYYNGEERAKGNILERFSAQQFPDLHSELNLSSLELGDSALYFCASSDRDTPGLEIYTFGSGTRLTVV.

The genes are TRBV5-1 and TRBJ1-1; without DNA, the TCRdb call of TRBD1 cannot be checked. The CDR3 is made up of 13 amino acids. Germline CDR1 SGHRS, CDR2 YFSETQ. The CDR3 loop reads CASSLEQGAGAFF.

This chain uses TRBV20-1 with TRBJ2-1; the TRBD2 assignment by TCRdb is unverifiable without DNA. This CDR3 region has 12 residues. Germline V CDR1 and CDR2: DFQATT, SNEGSKA (reference sequence). The CDR3 sequence: CSASGGAREQFF.

The chain recombines TRBV27 with TRBJ2-3; TCRdb outputs TRBD1, but without DNA this stays unchecked. The CDR3 contains 14 residues. Germline CDR1 reads MNHEY; CDR2 reads SMNVEV (reference sequence). The CDR3 loop reads CASSLRGITDTQYF.

The CDR3 loop is CSAGTRQGQGETQYF. The chain carries TRBV20-1 and TRBJ2-5; no DNA is available, so the TRBD1 call from TCRdb remains unchecked. The CDR3 length is 15 residues. Germline-derived CDR1 and CDR2 are DFQATT and SNEGSKA (reference sequence).

The chain employs TRBV7-9 and TRBJ2-1; no DNA is available, so the TRBD2 call from TCRdb remains unchecked. The length of the CDR3 is 16 residues. Germline V lookup: CDR1 SEHNR, CDR2 FQNEAQ (reference sequence). The CDR3 is CASSLLLAGGPVEQFF.

The rearrangement uses TRBV12-3 or TRBV12-4 and TRBJ2-2; as DNA is missing, the TRBD1 call by TCRdb cannot be tested. The CDR3 loop spans 13 amino acids. This chain's CDR3 is CASGWGVTGELFF.

The chain carries TRBV7-9 and TRBJ1-1. The V gene's germline CDR1 is SEHNR and CDR2 FQNEAQ (reference sequence). The CDR3 has 15 amino acids. CDR3 region: CAGVPGRTMNTEAFF.

The V and J genes are TRBV29-1 and TRBJ2-1; TCRdb's D call of TRBD1 is untestable without DNA. The CDR3 consists of 15 residues. Germline loops: CDR1 SQVTM, CDR2 ANQGSEA. CDR3 in amino acids: CSVPGTPRSPWEQFF.

V is TRBV20-1 and J is TRBJ2-1; TCRdb's assignment of TRBD1 cannot be checked, as there is no DNA. In germline, CDR1 is DFQATT, CDR2 SNEGSKA (reference sequence). The CDR3 is 16 amino acids. The CDR3 sequence is CSAWRGAGTGYNEQFF.

V gene TRBV20-1 combines with J gene TRBJ2-3; with no DNA, the TCRdb D assignment of TRBD1 cannot be verified. Germline CDR1 is DFQATT and CDR2 is SNEGSKA (reference sequence). This CDR3 is 14 amino acids long. The CDR3: CSPGTRASTDTQNF.